These T cell receptor beta chains were read from a single sample in a study of blood T cell repertoires in COVID-19. Clones were sequenced by immunoSEQ multiplex PCR, and TCRdb holds only the in-frame ones, with some missing. The repertoire includes under 350,000 clones, 90% of them detected once, and 6.8% sits in the top ten. The sample comprised peripheral blood. The receptors derive from a woman younger than 45 with COVID-19, enrolled during active disease. The CDR3 runs from the conserved cysteine through the conserved F or W. Each record gives: V gene, D gene, clone size, J gene, CDR3 protein, CDR3 DNA. D genes are given only for firm matches. The size field is filled for only some rows; it gives once, few, many or a size class.

TRBV5-1,TRBD2,-,TRBJ2-3,CASSLAIGTSADTQYF,TGCGCCAGCAGCTTGGCCATCGGGACTAGTGCAGATACGCAGTATTTT
TRBV19,-,few,TRBJ2-2,CASSIVAWRSNTGELFF,TGTGCCAGTAGTATAGTGGCCTGGCGGAGTAACACCGGGGAGCTGTTTTTT
TRBV5-1,TRBD1,-,TRBJ2-7,CASRRGDRVDEQYF,TGCGCCAGCAGGCGTGGTGACAGGGTTGACGAGCAGTACTTC
TRBV5-1,TRBD2,-,TRBJ2-1,CASSFGLGQFYNEQFF,TGCGCCAGCAGCTTCGGACTAGGCCAGTTCTACAATGAGCAGTTCTTC
TRBV19,TRBD2,-,TRBJ2-3,CASSIDLAGGGTDTQYF,TGTGCCAGTAGTATAGATCTAGCGGGAGGTGGTACAGATACGCAGTATTTT
TRBV7-9,-,-,TRBJ2-2,CASSSTGSNTGELFF,TGTGCCAGCAGCTCAACAGGTTCGAACACCGGGGAGCTGTTTTTT
TRBV7-8,TRBD2,-,TRBJ2-1,CASSLGGGTRGNEQFF,TGTGCCAGCAGCTTAGGGGGCGGGACTAGAGGCAATGAGCAGTTCTTC
TRBV5-6,TRBD1,-,TRBJ2-5,CASSRDRGKQETQYF,TGTGCCAGCAGCCGGGACAGGGGGAAACAAGAGACCCAGTACTTC
TRBV5-1,TRBD2,-,TRBJ2-5,CASSLGTSLGETQYF,TGCGCCAGCAGCTTGGGGACTAGCTTGGGCGAGACCCAGTACTTC
TRBV4-2,-,-,TRBJ1-1,CASSPLSDSDKAFF,TGTGCCAGCAGCCCCCTCAGCGACTCAGATAAAGCTTTCTTT
TRBV30,-,-,TRBJ1-6,CAWSVPRATLHF,TGTGCCTGGAGTGTACCCAGGGCAACCCTCCACTTT
TRBV19,-,-,TRBJ1-2,CASSYIRGYGYTF,TGTGCCAGTAGTTATATCAGGGGCTATGGCTACACCTTC
TRBV15,-,-,TRBJ2-5,CATSRDGRGEETQYF,TGTGCCACCAGCAGAGATGGCAGGGGGGAGGAGACCCAGTACTTC
TRBV28,-,-,TRBJ1-2,CASSGGDVYGYTF,TGTGCCAGCAGTGGCGGAGACGTTTATGGCTACACCTTC
TRBV9,TRBD2,-,TRBJ2-1,CASNGLAGGIAYNEQFF,TGTGCCAGCAACGGACTAGCGGGAGGGATTGCTTACAATGAGCAGTTCTTC
TRBV28,TRBD1,-,TRBJ1-6,CASSLGQGFYNSPLHF,TGTGCCAGCAGTCTAGGACAGGGGTTCTATAATTCACCCCTCCACTTT
TRBV5-1,TRBD2,-,TRBJ2-5,CASSWGGRSQETQYF,TGCGCCAGCAGCTGGGGGGGACGGTCTCAAGAGACCCAGTACTTC
TRBV30,-,-,TRBJ1-1,CAWNSWDTENTEAFF,TGTGCCTGGAACTCGTGGGACACTGAAAACACTGAAGCTTTCTTT
TRBV18,-,-,TRBJ2-3,CASSPSPFTDTQYF,TGTGCCAGCTCACCGAGCCCGTTCACAGATACGCAGTATTTT
TRBV6-6,-,-,TRBJ2-7,CASSYSIGRGNEQYF,TGTGCCAGCAGTTACTCGATCGGGAGAGGCAACGAGCAGTACTTC
TRBV5-6,-,-,TRBJ1-4,CASSLERSQDWEKLFF,TGTGCCAGCAGCTTGGAGAGATCCCAGGATTGGGAAAAACTGTTTTTT
TRBV20-1,-,-,TRBJ1-2,CSARDYYGYTF,TGCAGTGCTAGAGACTACTATGGCTACACCTTC
TRBV11-3,-,-,TRBJ2-5,CASSRVGQETQYF,TGTGCCAGCAGCCGGGTGGGTCAGGAGACCCAGTACTTC
TRBV5-1,-,once,TRBJ1-1,CASRTRGTNTEAFF,TGCGCCAGCCGTACGCGGGGCACGAACACTGAAGCTTTCTTT
TRBV11-2,TRBD1,once,TRBJ2-7,CASSLDLILGQGIYEQYF,TGTGCCAGCAGCTTAGATCTAATACTGGGACAGGGGATCTACGAGCAGTACTTC
TRBV14,-,-,TRBJ2-5,CASSLPGLTQYF,TGTGCCAGCAGCCTCCCGGGATTGACCCAGTACTTC
TRBV18,TRBD1,-,TRBJ2-1,CASSLAGTGASREQFF,TGTGCCAGCTCACTGGCCGGGACAGGGGCGTCTCGGGAGCAGTTCTTC
TRBV9,-,-,TRBJ2-7,CASSGRGKDEQYF,TGTGCCAGCAGCGGGAGGGGTAAGGACGAGCAGTACTTC